The rows below give T cell receptor beta chains drawn from one sample of a study of regulatory T cells in long-lasting Graves disease. TCRdb analysed the multiplex PCR reads with MiXCR anew, one entry per CDR3 protein. The table records roughly 510,000 distinct CDR3 sequences, about 16% of them present only once. The sample also formed part of further work on T cells in Graves' hyperthyroidism and ophthalmopathy.

Sequenced material: peripheral blood mononuclear cells (PBMCs), taken at new diagnosis, from a patient treated with antithyroid drugs. The receptors originated from a man aged 18 to 29 with Graves disease. Each CDR3 is given with its conserved first and last residue. Fields, in order: clone size, V gene, J gene, D gene, CDR3 DNA, CDR3 protein. The D gene is left open where the match is weak. The size field is filled for only some rows; it gives once, few, many or a size class.

clone_size: few; v_call: TRBV11-2; j_call: TRBJ2-7; d_call: NA; cdr3_nt: TGTGCCAGCAGCTTAGGCGGGACCGCCGTCTCCTACGAGCAGTACTTC; cdr3_aa: CASSLGGTAVSYEQYF
clone_size: many; v_call: TRBV28; j_call: TRBJ1-1; d_call: NA; cdr3_nt: TGTGCCACCGTGACAGGGAACACTGAAGCTTTCTTT; cdr3_aa: CATVTGNTEAFF
clone_size: few; v_call: TRBV20-1; j_call: TRBJ1-2; d_call: NA; cdr3_nt: TGCAGTGCTAGGGGATCAGGGGACTATGGCTACACCTTC; cdr3_aa: CSARGSGDYGYTF
clone_size: NA; v_call: TRBV7-9; j_call: TRBJ1-3; d_call: TRBD1; cdr3_nt: TGTGCCAGCAGCGAGGGCTACAGGGGGCTTGGAAACACCATATATTTT; cdr3_aa: CASSEGYRGLGNTIYF
clone_size: few; v_call: TRBV3-1; j_call: TRBJ1-4; d_call: TRBD1; cdr3_nt: TGTGCCAGCAGCCAAGCCAGACAGGGGAGTAATGAAAAACTGTTTTTT; cdr3_aa: CASSQARQGSNEKLFF
clone_size: many; v_call: TRBV7-9; j_call: TRBJ2-3; d_call: TRBD2; cdr3_nt: TGTGCCAGCTCCCTGGCTAGCGGGTCTTCCAATACGCAGTATTTT; cdr3_aa: CASSLASGSSNTQYF
clone_size: many; v_call: TRBV28; j_call: TRBJ1-1; d_call: NA; cdr3_nt: TGTGCCGGTACAGGGTCCCCGAACACTGAAGCTTTCTTT; cdr3_aa: CAGTGSPNTEAFF
clone_size: NA; v_call: TRBV18; j_call: TRBJ1-2; d_call: NA; cdr3_nt: TGTGCCCGCTCCCCAGACACGGCTGGCTACACCTTC; cdr3_aa: CARSPDTAGYTF
clone_size: many; v_call: TRBV10-3; j_call: TRBJ1-5; d_call: NA; cdr3_nt: TGTGCCATCAGTGGCCTGGGGGGGCAGGGGCACCAGCCCCAGCATTTT; cdr3_aa: CAISGLGGQGHQPQHF
clone_size: many; v_call: TRBV29-1; j_call: TRBJ1-1; d_call: NA; cdr3_nt: TGCAGCGTTGAAACGCGGGGCGGGGGGAACACTGAAGCTTTCTTT; cdr3_aa: CSVETRGGGNTEAFF
clone_size: NA; v_call: TRBV12-3/TRBV12-4; j_call: TRBJ2-7; d_call: NA; cdr3_nt: TGTGCCAGCAGTTCAGCCCAGGGGTACGAGCAGTACTTC; cdr3_aa: CASSSAQGYEQYF
clone_size: NA; v_call: TRBV9; j_call: TRBJ2-7; d_call: TRBD2; cdr3_nt: TGTGCCAGCAGCGTTAGCGGGAGTGGATGGGAGCAGTACTTC; cdr3_aa: CASSVSGSGWEQYF
clone_size: many; v_call: TRBV30; j_call: TRBJ1-2; d_call: TRBD1; cdr3_nt: TGTGCCTGGGGGGACAGGAAGGAGGAAGGCTACACCTTC; cdr3_aa: CAWGDRKEEGYTF
clone_size: many; v_call: TRBV28; j_call: TRBJ2-7; d_call: TRBD1; cdr3_nt: TGTGCCAGCAGTCAAGGAACAGGGGTGGGGATTGGCTACGAGCAGTACTTC; cdr3_aa: CASSQGTGVGIGYEQYF
clone_size: many; v_call: TRBV27; j_call: TRBJ2-3; d_call: TRBD2; cdr3_nt: TGTGCCAGCAGTTTCCTAGCGGAAACAGATACGCAGTATTTT; cdr3_aa: CASSFLAETDTQYF
clone_size: many; v_call: TRBV6-2/TRBV6-3; j_call: TRBJ2-3; d_call: NA; cdr3_nt: TGTGCCAGCAGTTACGACGGACAGAACACAGATACGCAGTATTTT; cdr3_aa: CASSYDGQNTDTQYF